This T cell receptor (beta chain) was recorded in a study of memory CD4+ T cells and cytomegalovirus serostatus. In the original processing: Out-of-frame sequences were removed, leaving 2 million to 2.5 million distinct TCRbeta sequences. Only in-frame clones appear in the TCRdb table, and some are missing; sequencing was by immunoSEQ multiplex PCR. The V and J calls and the clone size are those of that table, but D and trimming were determined from the DNA. The sample gives 40,000 to 45,000 clones, around 76% of which show up once; approximately 1.8% is in the top ten. The sort gate was single viable CD3+CD4+CD8-CD45RO+ cells for memory CD4+ T cells. Serum IgG to CMV pp150, pp28, p38 and p52 defined serostatus. V was shortened by 0 bases and J by 0 bases, with 11 bases between the two germline ends. The CDR3 covers 16 residues. Germline V CDR1 and CDR2: SGHNT, YENEEA.

This receptor was identified in an adult in good health and CMV-seronegative. The V and J genes are TRBV11-3 and TRBJ1-2; D is perhaps TRBD1 (6 bases). Specimen: memory CD4+ T cells from blood. In DNA, the CDR3 is TGTGCCAGCAGCTTAGAAGGCAGGGGAGCTAACTATGGCTACACCTTC. Protein product: CASSLEGRGANYGYTF.